These 8 T cell receptor beta chains share one sample of origin, sequenced in a study of T-cell memory formation after mild COVID-19. Via MiXCR, TCRdb re-called the 5' RACE reads, giving one row per CDR3 protein. Of about 200,000 distinct CDR3 sequences in the sample, over 9% were seen once. Specimen: PBMCs or a T cell subset sorted from them (not recorded which). These receptors all come from a man younger than 35 who had mild COVID-19 (a few samples of this study predate the infection). Cell type and time point are not known.

This clonotype was counted a few times. This rearrangement joins TRBV4-1 to TRBJ1-2; TRBD1 is a possible D gene (6 bases). Trimming took off 5 bases at V and 3 bases at J, with 13 bases between the two ends. From germline, CDR1 is MGHRA and CDR2 YSYEKL. The CDR3 runs to 14 residues. In nucleotides, the CDR3 is TGCGCCAGCAGCACTCAACAGGGTTACTATGGCTACACCTTC. This encodes CASSTQQGYYGYTF.

The chain recombines TRBV3-1 with TRBJ2-1, with D perhaps being TRBD1 or TRBD2 (5 bases each). Germline V gene sequence: CDR1 LGHDT, CDR2 YNNKEL (reference sequence). The V end was cut by 3 bases, the J end by 7 bases, with 10 bases between. There are 13 residues in the CDR3. CDR3 nucleotides: TGTGCCAGCAGCCACTTAGAGGGGAATGAGCAGTTCTTC. The encoded protein is CASSHLEGNEQFF.

This clonotype was counted a few times. This chain links TRBV10-2 with TRBJ1-2, with D unresolved. This CDR3 spans 13 amino acids. Germline V gene lookup returns CDR1 WSHSY and CDR2 SAAADI. V lost 3 bases and J lost 8, with 13 bases in between. CDR3 amino acids: CASSEEGLGGYTF. In nucleotides, the CDR3 is TGCGCCAGCAGTGAAGAGGGTCTGGGAGGCTACACCTTC.

The rearrangement links TRBV5-1 to TRBJ1-1, with a possible D match to TRBD1 (6 bases). The germline V and J ends were trimmed by 4 bases and 0 bases, with 10 bases remaining between them. Germline V CDR1 and CDR2: SGHRS, YFSETQ. The CDR3 is 14 residues long. The CDR3 sequence: CASSGQSMNTEAFF. The CDR3, as DNA: TGCGCCAGCAGCGGACAGTCTATGAACACTGAAGCTTTCTTT.

This clonotype was counted between two and nine times. The gene calls are TRBV7-3 and TRBJ2-7; no reliable D call. Looked up from germline, CDR1 is SGHTA and CDR2 is FQGTGA. V shed 5 bases and J shed 1 base, with 12 bases lying between them. The CDR3 consists of 14 residues. The CDR3 DNA reads TGTGCCAGCAGCCCAACCCGAGATTCCTACGAGCAGTACTTC. As protein: CASSPTRDSYEQYF.

This clonotype was seen ten or more times. V gene TRBV4-2 combines with J gene TRBJ1-2, with D unresolved. Trimming shortened V by 0 bases and J by 7 bases, and 3 bases separated the two germline ends. This CDR3 is built from 11 residues. Germline V gene lookup returns CDR1 LGHNA and CDR2 YNFKEQ. DNA of the CDR3: TGTGCCAGCAGCCAAGAGGGTGGCTACACCTTC. Protein sequence: CASSQEGGYTF.

This clonotype was seen at least ten times. The chain has TRBV20-1 and TRBJ2-7; no clear D gene. Germline loops: CDR1 DFQATT, CDR2 SNEGSKA (reference sequence). This CDR3 has 12 residues. V was cut by 2 bases and J by 0 bases, with 5 bases left in between. The CDR3 spells CSARYSSYEQYF. DNA for the CDR3: TGCAGTGCTAGATACAGCTCCTACGAGCAGTACTTC.

The gene calls are TRBV7-2 and TRBJ2-2, with a possible D match to TRBD1 (5 bases). The germline V and J ends were trimmed by 5 bases and 1 base, with 8 bases remaining between them. Germline loops: CDR1 SGHTA, CDR2 FQGNSA. This CDR3 is 14 amino acids long. The CDR3 DNA sequence: TGTGCCAGCAGCCCGACAGTGAACACCGGGGAGCTGTTTTTT. It yields the protein CASSPTVNTGELFF.